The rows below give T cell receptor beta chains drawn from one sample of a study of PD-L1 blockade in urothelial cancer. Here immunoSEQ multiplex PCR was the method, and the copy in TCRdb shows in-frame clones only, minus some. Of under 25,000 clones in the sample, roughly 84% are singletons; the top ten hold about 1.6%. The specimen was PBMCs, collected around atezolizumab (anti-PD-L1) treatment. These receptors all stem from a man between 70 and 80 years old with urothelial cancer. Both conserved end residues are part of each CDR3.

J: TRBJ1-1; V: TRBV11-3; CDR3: CASSFSTEAFF
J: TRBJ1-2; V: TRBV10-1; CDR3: CASSERGTANYGYTF
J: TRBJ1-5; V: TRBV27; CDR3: CASSLVGDLNQPQHF
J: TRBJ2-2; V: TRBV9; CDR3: CASSVGGDTGELFF
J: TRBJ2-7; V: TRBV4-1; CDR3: CASSQDYPGPSYEQYF
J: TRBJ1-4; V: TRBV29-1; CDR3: CSVVRALDEKLFF
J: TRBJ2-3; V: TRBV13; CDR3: CASSLGEREVGTDTQYF
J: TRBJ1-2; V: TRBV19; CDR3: CASSPTAGSDGYTF
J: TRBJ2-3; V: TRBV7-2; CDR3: CASSFPGGPDTQYF
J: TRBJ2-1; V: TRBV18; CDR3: CASSRETSYNEQFF
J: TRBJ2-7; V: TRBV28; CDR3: CASSGTVTYEQYF
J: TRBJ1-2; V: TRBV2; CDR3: CASRDSQDYGYTF
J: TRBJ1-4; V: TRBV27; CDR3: CATSVGTGLNEKLFF
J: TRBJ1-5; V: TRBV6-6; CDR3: CASSTPTGGGGQPQHF
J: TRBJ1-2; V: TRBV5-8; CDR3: CASSLGAPKNTF
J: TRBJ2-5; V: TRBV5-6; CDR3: CASSLVTGIETQYF
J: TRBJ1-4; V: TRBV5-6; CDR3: CASRNRGSTNEKLFF
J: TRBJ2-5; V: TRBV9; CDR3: CASSVTSGGETQYF
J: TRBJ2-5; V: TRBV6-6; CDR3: CASSYPTGLETQYF
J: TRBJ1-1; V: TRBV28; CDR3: CASSSSLEAFF
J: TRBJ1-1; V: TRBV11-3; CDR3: CASSLYTSSTEAFF
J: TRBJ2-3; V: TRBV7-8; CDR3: CASSLARGVAGFYF
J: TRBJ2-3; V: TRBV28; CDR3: CATQPNPTSGDSTDTQYF
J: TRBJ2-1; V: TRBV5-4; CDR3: CASSLAGGNEQFF
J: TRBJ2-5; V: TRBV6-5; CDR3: CASSSREYQETQYF
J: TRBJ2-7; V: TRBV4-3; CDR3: CASSQDNSYYEQYF
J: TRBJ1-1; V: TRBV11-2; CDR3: CASSLDVGQRGAYEAFF
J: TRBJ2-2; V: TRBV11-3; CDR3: CASSYYSGTGELFF
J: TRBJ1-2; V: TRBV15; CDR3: CATSRDLADYGYTF
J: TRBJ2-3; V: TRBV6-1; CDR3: CATRTSGTDTQYF
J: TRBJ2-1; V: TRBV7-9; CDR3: CASSPPGGRNNEQFF
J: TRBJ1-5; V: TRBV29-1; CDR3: CSAASGAGQPQHF
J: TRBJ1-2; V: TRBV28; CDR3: CASRTGGAAYGYTF
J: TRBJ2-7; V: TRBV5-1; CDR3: CASSSTGTGVYEQYF
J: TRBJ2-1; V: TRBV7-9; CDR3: CASSQLLGGDSYNEQFF
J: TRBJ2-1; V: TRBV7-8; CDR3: CASSNIAGPTYNEQFF
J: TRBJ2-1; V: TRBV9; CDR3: CASSVGGAGYNEQFF